The next 18 T cell receptor beta chains were all read from a single sample in a study of shared clonotypes between healthy human individuals. TCRdb keeps only in-frame clones here, not all; method: immunoSEQ multiplex PCR. This sample has more than 1.2 million clones, with 98% found just once. The sample taken for sequencing was naive CD4+ T cells sorted from blood. Indicated subset: CD45RA+ positively selected. The origin of the receptors is a young man in good health.

This clone has a single count. The chain is built from TRBV19 and TRBJ2-6, with a tentative D call TRBD1 (5 bases). Trimming pared 5 bases from V and 2 bases from J, leaving 10 bases between. Germline values: CDR1 LNHDA, CDR2 SQIVND (reference sequence). This CDR3 has 15 residues. The CDR3 coding sequence is TGTGCCAGTAGTCCCGGACACGCTGGGGCCAACGTCCTGACTTTC. Amino acid sequence: CASSPGHAGANVLTF.

The V and J genes are TRBV7-8 and TRBJ2-5; 7 nucleotides align to TRBD1. V was pared by 5 bases and J by 9 bases, with 9 bases of the junction left unmatched. The CDR3 spans 13 residues. Germline CDR1 is SGHVS and CDR2 is FQNEAQ. The CDR3 loop is CASSPDRKDAQYF. Here the CDR3 DNA reads TGTGCCAGCAGCCCGGACAGGAAGGATGCCCAGTACTTC.

V and J are TRBV29-1 and TRBJ1-2; D is unresolved. The germline V gene has CDR1 SQVTM and CDR2 ANQGSEA. Trimming pared 7 bases from V and 4 bases from J, leaving 13 bases between. The CDR3 is 12 residues long. The CDR3 nucleotides are TGCAGCGCGAACCGGGCTACCTATGGCTACACCTTC. Translated: CSANRATYGYTF.

The rearrangement links TRBV9 to TRBJ2-2, with 9 nucleotides matching TRBD1. The CDR3 totals 18 residues. Germline-derived CDR1 and CDR2 are SGDLS and YYNGEE. The J segment lost 4 bases and the V segment lost 2 bases, leaving 12 bases of the junction unmatched. The CDR3: CASSVRRDRAGRTGELFF. For the CDR3, the DNA is TGTGCCAGCAGCGTCAGGCGGGACAGGGCAGGGCGCACCGGGGAGCTGTTTTTT.

The V call is TRBV9, the J call TRBJ2-1; D unresolved. The CDR3 totals 15 residues. V was cut by 0 bases and J by 6 bases, with 13 bases left in between. Germline V gives CDR1 SGDLS, CDR2 YYNGEE. CDR3: CASSVEWGQVNEQFF. CDR3 DNA sequence: TGTGCCAGCAGCGTAGAGTGGGGTCAAGTCAATGAGCAGTTCTTC.

The rearrangement joins TRBV28 to TRBJ2-7, with TRBD2 identical over 12 bases. CDR1 and CDR2 (germline): MDHEN, SYDVKM. This CDR3 has 15 residues. V was pared by 7 bases and J by 3 bases, with 7 bases of the junction left unmatched. CDR3 protein: CASTSVLAGGYEQYF. The DNA for the CDR3 is TGTGCCAGCACCTCGGTACTAGCGGGAGGCTACGAGCAGTACTTC.

J is TRBJ2-7 and V is TRBV6-1; no definite D call. V was clipped by 9 bases and J by 4 bases, with 7 bases between them. The germline CDR1 and CDR2 sequences are MNHNS and SASEGT. CDR3 size: 10 residues. DNA of the CDR3: TGTGCCAGTGCCGAATACGAGCAGTACTTC. Its protein product is CASAEYEQYF.

The chain has TRBV5-4 and TRBJ2-1, with 11 nucleotides matching TRBD2. The CDR3 covers 16 residues. Germline CDR1 and CDR2: SGHNT and YYREEE (reference sequence). V lost 4 bases and J lost 2; bases outside the gene matches: 5. The CDR3, as DNA: TGTGCCAGCAGCACCCCGGGACTAGCGGCCTACAATGAGCAGTTCTTC. Amino acid sequence: CASSTPGLAAYNEQFF.

The chain uses TRBV5-1 and TRBJ2-1; 11 bases fit TRBD2. The CDR3 consists of 15 residues. Germline CDR1 SGHRS, CDR2 YFSETQ. The J segment lost 4 bases and the V segment lost 4 bases, leaving 4 bases of the junction unmatched. CDR3 region: CASSTGLADYNEQFF. DNA of the CDR3: TGCGCCAGCAGCACGGGACTAGCGGATTACAATGAGCAGTTCTTC. The full variable domain, its missing parts supplied by reference TRBV5-1 and TRBJ2-1, is KAGVTQTPRYLIKTRGQQVTLSCSPISGHRSVSWYQQTPGQGLQFLFEYFSETQRNKGNFPGRFSGRQFSNSRSEMNVSTLELGDSALYLCASSTGLADYNEQFFGPGTRLTVL.

The V and J genes are TRBV15 and TRBJ2-7; D may be TRBD2 (6 bases). The germline V gene encodes CDR1 LNHNV and CDR2 YYDKDF (reference sequence). Trimming took 8 bases from V and 6 from J, leaving 17 bases between them. CDR3 length: 13 amino acids. The CDR3 DNA is TGTGCCACCGGGCGGGAATTTGGCGGCGAGCAGTACTTC. The encoded protein is CATGREFGGEQYF.

The chain has TRBV10-1 and TRBJ2-5, with a tentative D call TRBD1 (6 bases). Germline CDR1 is WNHNN and CDR2 is SYGVQD (reference sequence). This CDR3 region has 14 residues. V gave up 4 bases and J gave up 2 bases, with 11 bases separating them. Here the CDR3 DNA reads TGCGCCAGCAGTGTAGGCAGGGGTCAAGAGACCCAGTACTTC. Translation gives CASSVGRGQETQYF.

V gene TRBV18 combines with J gene TRBJ1-3, with 7 bases that match TRBD1. V lost 3 bases and J lost 2; bases outside the gene matches: 7. Germline V CDR1 and CDR2: KGHSH, LQKENI. The CDR3 sequence is 16 residues long. This CDR3 is CASSPVRDSAGNTIYF. As DNA, the CDR3 is TGTGCCAGCTCACCCGTCCGGGACAGCGCTGGAAACACCATATATTTT. The whole variable domain, remainder taken from reference TRBV18 and TRBJ1-3, is NAGVMQNPRHLVRRRGQEARLRCSPMKGHSHVYWYRQLPEEGLKFMVYLQKENIIDESGMPKERFSAEFPKEGPSILRIQQVVRGDSAAYFCASSPVRDSAGNTIYFGEGSWLTVV.

The chain couples TRBV28 to TRBJ2-7; possibly TRBD1 or TRBD2 for D (5 bases each). Trimming shortened V by 4 bases and J by 3 bases, and 19 bases separated the two germline ends. In germline, CDR1 is MDHEN, CDR2 SYDVKM. The CDR3 length is 16 residues. CDR3 nucleotides: TGTGCCAGCAGTTCCCCCCAGTCGGGGCGCGTCTACGAGCAGTACTTC. It encodes CASSSPQSGRVYEQYF.

This chain links TRBV9 with TRBJ1-4; D remains ambiguous. CDR3 size: 13 residues. The germline V gene has CDR1 SGDLS and CDR2 YYNGEE. The V end lost 0 bases, the J end lost 14 bases, and 14 bases lay between the germline ends. The CDR3 nucleotides are TGTGCCAGCAGCGTAGCGTTGGGAGCATGGCTGTTTTTT. Its translation: CASSVALGAWLFF. Full variable domain (missing parts from reference TRBV9 and TRBJ1-4): DSGVTQTPKHLITATGQRVTLRCSPRSGDLSVYWYQQSLDQGLQFLIQYYNGEERAKGNILERFSAQQFPDLHSELNLSSLELGDSALYFCASSVALGAWLFFGSGTQLSVL.

This chain joins TRBV10-3 and TRBJ2-7; the match to TRBD2 covers 10 bases. The CDR3 consists of 14 residues. Germline V lookup: CDR1 ENHRY, CDR2 SYGVKD. V shed 7 bases, J shed 4 bases, and the junction held 7 bases outside the gene matches. The CDR3 is CAITQTSGLYEQYF. The DNA of the CDR3 is TGTGCCATCACCCAGACTAGCGGGTTATACGAGCAGTACTTC.

In nucleotides, the CDR3 is TGTGCCAGCTCAGAAAAAGCGCAGCCCCAGCATTTT. Translating gives CASSEKAQPQHF. The rearrangement uses TRBV18 and TRBJ1-5, with D uncertain. The CDR3 is 12 amino acids. Germline V gives CDR1 KGHSH, CDR2 LQKENI. V shed 5 bases and J shed 7 bases, with 9 bases lying between them.

The gene calls are TRBV10-2 and TRBJ1-5; 8 bases align to TRBD1. The CDR3 runs 15 residues. Germline values: CDR1 WSHSY, CDR2 SAAADI. V shed 6 bases and J 1 base; nucleotides not matched to a gene: 5. The CDR3 nucleotides are TGCGCCAGCAGCCTCACAGGGGGGAGCAATCAGCCCCAGCATTTT. It codes for CASSLTGGSNQPQHF.

As for this clone: Other DNA sequences in the sample encode the same CDR3. The chain is built from TRBV5-1 and TRBJ1-1; D is undetermined. The CDR3 length is 14 residues. Per the germline V gene, CDR1 is SGHRS and CDR2 is YFSETQ. Trimming took off 0 bases at V and 5 bases at J, with 11 bases between the two ends. CDR3 sequence (DNA): TGCGCCAGCAGCTTGGACCGGGGAGGTACTGAAGCTTTCTTT. It codes for CASSLDRGGTEAFF.